This T cell receptor (beta chain) was identified during a study of control samples from healthy donors and cancer patients. Produced via immunoSEQ multiplex PCR; TCRdb's table is partial and in-frame only. Of around 190,000 clones detected, around 89% appear once; the ten largest clones hold around 1.4%. The specimen was blood. This receptor was obtained from a woman aged 45-60 years in good health.

CDR3: CASSQGSNQETQYF. Written as DNA, the CDR3 is TGTGCCAGCAGCCAAGGGTCGAACCAAGAGACCCAGTACTTC. This chain uses TRBV4-2 with TRBJ2-5; D not resolved. Germline V CDR1 and CDR2: LGHNA, YNFKEQ. The CDR3 consists of 14 residues. Deletions cut 1 base from V and 0 bases from J, with 6 bases between.